One and the same sample provided the 9 T cell receptor beta chains below, sequenced in a study of T cell clonality in common variable immunodeficiency. Study findings and constraints: Reportedly, TCR beta sequences from common variable immunodeficiency showed fewer deletions and N-nucleotide insertions.

Repertoires were generated with immunoSEQ multiplex PCR, while TCRdb's copy carries only in-frame clones and drops some. This sample comprises about 16,000 clones, none seen once only. These receptors have no identified antigens. Material: peripheral blood mononuclear cells. The receptors stem from a human donor with common variable immunodeficiency.

This clone was seen more than once but under ten times. With the read ending 3 residues before the CDR3 end, the germline J gene is used to fill in that end. The V and J genes are TRBV19 and TRBJ2-7, with 8 nucleotides matching TRBD1. CDR1 and CDR2 (germline): LNHDA, SQIVND (reference sequence). Germline trimming cut 6 bases from V and 5 bases from J; bases unmatched to any gene: 6. CDR3 length: 13 amino acids. Partial CDR3 DNA: TGTGCCAGTAGGGCCCAGGGGGCGGACGAG. This gives the protein CASRAQGADE. The full CDR3 sequence reads CASRAQGADEQYF. Combining the CDR3 with reference TRBV19 and TRBJ2-7 gives the whole variable domain DGGITQSPKYLFRKEGQNVTLSCEQNLNHDAMYWYRQDPGQGLRLIYYSQIVNDFQKGDIAEGYSVSREKKESFPLTVTSAQKNPTAFYLCASRAQGADEQYFGPGTRLTVT.

There are a few counts of this clone. The sequenced fragment ends 3 residues before the CDR3 boundary, so the rest is inferred from the germline J gene. The gene calls are TRBV7-2 and TRBJ1-2, with TRBD1 as a possible D gene (6 bases). V was pared by 3 bases and J by 4 bases, with 15 bases between. Per the germline V gene, CDR1 is SGHTA and CDR2 is FQGNSA. CDR3 size: 15 residues. The sequenced CDR3 bases are TGTGCCAGCAGCTTCAATCAGGGGAGGGTCTATGGC. Translation gives CASSFNQGRVYG. The whole CDR3 reads CASSFNQGRVYGYTF.

A remark on this clone: The CDR3 goes on 3 residues after the read ends, and that part is filled in from the germline J gene. Other DNA sequences from this sample encode an identical CDR3 as well. The gene calls are TRBV7-6 and TRBJ2-2; no reliable D call. The V gene's germline CDR1 is SGHVS and CDR2 FNYEAQ. V lost 5 bases and J lost 8, with 15 bases in between. This CDR3 comprises 14 residues. The DNA read from the CDR3 is TGTGCCAGCAGCCAATCCACAACGCCTGGGGAG. Protein product: CASSQSTTPGE. Given in full, the CDR3 is CASSQSTTPGELFF.

Of note for this clone: The CDR3 extends 3 residues past the end of the read, so its final part is completed from the germline J gene. This chain connects TRBV6-1 to TRBJ1-1; 8 positions agree with TRBD1. V lost 3 bases and J lost 4; bases outside the gene matches: 4. The CDR3 extends over 14 amino acids. Germline V gene lookup returns CDR1 MNHNS and CDR2 SASEGT. The sequenced CDR3 bases are TGTGCCAGCAGTGAGGACAGGGTGACCACTGAA. Residues: CASSEDRVTTE. The entire CDR3 sequence reads CASSEDRVTTEAFF.

A word on this clone: The CDR3 end lies 3 residues beyond the end of the read and is filled in from the germline J gene. This chain links TRBV13 with TRBJ2-6; D gene uncertain. The CDR3 consists of 16 residues. V lost 5 bases to trimming and J lost 0 bases, with 11 bases between them. Germline CDR1 and CDR2: PRHDT and FYEKMQ (reference sequence). The CDR3 here is CASSHRGNSGANVLTF. CDR3 bases read: TGTGCCAGCAGCCACCGCGGAAACTCTGGGGCCAACGTC.

This clone was found many times. The read comes to an end 3 residues before the CDR3 does, leaving the germline J gene to fill in the end. V usage is TRBV19 and J usage is TRBJ1-2, with a possible D match to TRBD1 (6 bases). In germline, CDR1 is LNHDA, CDR2 SQIVND (reference sequence). V dropped 6 bases and J dropped 5 bases, with 13 bases sitting between them. The CDR3 is 13 residues long. The CDR3 spells CASSPDRWYGYTF. Partial CDR3 DNA: TGTGCCAGTAGCCCCGACAGGTGGTATGGC.

This clone turned up a few times. The read gets to within 3 residues of the CDR3 end, and the germline J gene fills in the rest. The J gene is TRBJ2-2, the V gene TRBV2, with 9 bases identical to TRBD1. CDR1 and CDR2 from the germline V gene are SNHLY and FYNNEI. This CDR3 has 15 amino acids. The trim removed 7 bases at V and 1 base at J, leaving 4 bases unmatched. The CDR3 DNA, read in part, is TGTGCCAGCAAGACGACAGGGGGGAACACCGGGGAG. Protein sequence: CASKTTGGNTGE. The whole CDR3 is CASKTTGGNTGELFF.

This clone was recorded a few times. A junction end diverges from the germline sequence, so it may reflect a read error. The CDR3 end is not reached by the read, which stops 3 residues before it; the germline J gene fills it in. V and J are TRBV7-7 and TRBJ2-1, with 8 bases fitting TRBD2. The CDR3 spans 16 residues. Germline CDR1 SSHAT, CDR2 FNYEAQ (reference sequence). The CDR3 protein is CASSLNPSGLYNEQFF. The DNA read from the CDR3 is TGTGCTAGCAGCTTAAATCCTAGCGGGCTCTACAATGAG.

Notes on this clone: The CDR3 end lies 3 residues beyond the end of the read and is filled in from the germline J gene. The chain employs TRBV7-9 and TRBJ2-5; possible D gene TRBD1, 6 bases. Germline values: CDR1 SEHNR, CDR2 FQNEAQ (reference sequence). Between the trimmed V and J ends, which lost 1 base and 6 bases, there was a span of 12 bases. The CDR3 is made up of 14 amino acids. The DNA read from the CDR3 is TGTGCCAGCAGCTTAGACAGGGTGGGGAAGACC. Amino acids: CASSLDRVGKT. The CDR3, in full, reads CASSLDRVGKTQYF.